This entry concerns a single T cell receptor beta chain. Only in-frame clones appear in the TCRdb table, and some are missing; sequencing was by immunoSEQ multiplex PCR. This sample has roughly 250,000 clones, with about 90% found just once. The sample is drawn from a study of blood T cell repertoires in COVID-19. Study as a whole: The United States, Italy and Spain supplied acute and convalescent COVID-19 samples. T cells, B-cell-depleted T cells, or PBMCs supplied cDNA or gDNA.

Germline V gene lookup returns CDR1 KGHDR and CDR2 SFDVKD. Trimming removed 9 bases from V and 4 bases from J; junction bases left unmatched: 8. The CDR3 sequence is 14 residues long. Everyone who took part was roughly 18 to 89 years old, and they came from 20 to 25 US areas. J is TRBJ2-5 and V is TRBV24-1, with TRBD2 matching 9 bases. This sequence originates from a human donor in a cohort exposed to, infected with or recovered from COVID-19 (not recorded which). The donor label of this sample is uncertain. Input material: PBMCs or T cells enriched from blood (not recorded which). Here the CDR3 DNA reads TGTGCCACCGCGGGAGGGGGGGCCGGAGAGACCCAGTACTTC. This codes for CATAGGGAGETQYF.